Presented here are 24 T cell receptor beta chains from one specimen sequenced in a study of human T cells and chemical hapten exposure. Time point defined: pre-sensitization, week 0. As for treatment: therapeutic diphenylcyclopropenone sensitization with weekly scalp DPC. TCRdb independently ran MiXCR on the RACE reads; one entry per CDR3 protein. The sample lists around 42,000 distinct CDR3 sequences, 12% occurring once. The input for sequencing was whole blood, taken in connection with sensitization to the hapten diphenylcyclopropenone (DPC). The origin of the receptors is a woman younger than 45 with alopecia areata. Some clones in this sample may be carry-over from other donors' samples.

The V gene is TRBV5-1, the J gene TRBJ2-5, with a possible D match to TRBD1 (6 bases). V was trimmed by 2 bases and J by 1 base, leaving 9 bases between them. Germline assignment: CDR1 SGHRS and CDR2 YFSETQ. This CDR3 is built from 14 residues. The CDR3 reads CASSLRDIQETQYF. The CDR3 bases are TGCGCCAGCAGCTTACGGGACATCCAAGAGACCCAGTACTTC.

This clonotype was observed a handful of times. The genes are TRBV7-2 and TRBJ2-5; a possible D gene is TRBD2 (6 bases). The germline V gene has CDR1 SGHTA and CDR2 FQGNSA. V lost 5 bases and J lost 5, with 15 bases in between. The CDR3 spans 14 residues. The CDR3 loop is CASSPHMAGETQYF. In DNA form, the CDR3 reads TGTGCCAGCAGCCCCCATATGGCGGGGGAGACCCAGTACTTC.

The chain carries TRBV29-1 and TRBJ2-7, with D uncertain. The CDR3 contains 12 residues. The ends were cut back, 4 bases at V and 1 base at J, with 8 bases in the middle. Per the germline V gene, CDR1 is SQVTM and CDR2 is ANQGSEA. CDR3 in amino acids: CSVAPRSYEQYF. CDR3 sequence (DNA): TGCAGCGTTGCCCCCAGATCCTACGAGCAGTACTTC.

The chain uses TRBV6-2 or TRBV6-3 and TRBJ1-5; possible D gene TRBD1, 6 bases. The CDR3 length is 15 residues. The germline CDR1 and CDR2 sequences are MNHEY and SVGEGT. Trimming stripped 6 bases from V and 1 base from J, with 13 bases between. CDR3 sequence reads: CASSRTGLSNQPQHF. DNA of the CDR3: TGTGCCAGCAGCCGAACAGGGTTGAGCAATCAGCCCCAGCATTTT.

As regards this clonotype: The junction does not match germline at one end; this may be a read error. This chain links TRBV4-1 with TRBJ1-5, with D possibly matching TRBD1 (5 bases). CDR1 is MGHRA, CDR2 YSYEKL, per germline. This CDR3 spans 17 amino acids. This chain's CDR3 is CTSSQAMLRDGNQPQHF. For the CDR3, the DNA is TGCACCAGCAGCCAAGCAATGCTTCGGGACGGCAATCAGCCCCAGCATTTT.

The chain recombines TRBV7-9 with TRBJ2-3, with 8 bases matching TRBD1. Trimming cost V 1 base and J 2 bases; bases outside gene matches: 5. The CDR3 consists of 16 residues. Germline values: CDR1 SEHNR, CDR2 FQNEAQ (reference sequence). In nucleotides, the CDR3 is TGTGCCAGCAGCTTAGGGGACAGGTCCTTCACAGATACGCAGTATTTT. Its translation is CASSLGDRSFTDTQYF. Supplemented by reference TRBV7-9 and TRBJ2-3, the full variable domain reads DTGVSQNPRHKITKRGQNVTFRCDPISEHNRLYWYRQTLGQGPEFLTYFQNEAQLEKSRLLSDRFSAERPKGSFSTLEIQRTEQGDSAMYLCASSLGDRSFTDTQYFGPGTRLTVL.

This clonotype has more than one count but fewer than ten. The chain carries TRBV7-3 and TRBJ2-2; D gene uncertain. Germline loops: CDR1 SGHTA, CDR2 FQGTGA. CDR3 size: 13 residues. With 5 bases removed from V and 6 bases from J, the gap between germline ends came to 10 bases. CDR3 nucleotides: TGTGCCAGCAGCCTAAACAACGCCGGGGAGCTGTTTTTT. This gives the protein CASSLNNAGELFF.

This clonotype showed up many times. The V gene is TRBV18, the J gene TRBJ2-7; D remains unclear. Trimming pared 2 bases from V and 3 bases from J, leaving 2 bases between. Germline CDR1 and CDR2: KGHSH and LQKENI. The CDR3 contains 11 residues. The CDR3 region has the DNA TGTGCCAGCTCACCAGGCTACGAGCAGTACTTC. Translating it yields CASSPGYEQYF.

This clonotype was detected a few times. The J gene is TRBJ2-7, the V gene TRBV7-2; 7 nucleotides align to TRBD1. After removal of 4 bases from V and 3 bases from J, the junction contained 9 bases not matched to a gene. This CDR3 spans 15 amino acids. Looked up from germline, CDR1 is SGHTA and CDR2 is FQGNSA. The CDR3 protein is CASSSRRDSFYEQYF. DNA for the CDR3: TGTGCCAGCAGCTCCCGACGGGACAGCTTCTACGAGCAGTACTTC.

The table lists this clonotype with many counts. The chain carries TRBV7-9 and TRBJ2-1; D not resolved. V lost 8 bases, J lost 0 bases, and 11 bases lay in between. The CDR3 sequence is 14 residues long. CDR1 is SEHNR, CDR2 FQNEAQ, per germline (reference sequence). The CDR3 sequence is CASGESSSYNEQFF. CDR3 sequence (DNA): TGTGCCAGCGGTGAATCAAGCTCCTACAATGAGCAGTTCTTC. Full variable domain (rest looked up from reference TRBV7-9 and TRBJ2-1): DTGVSQNPRHKITKRGQNVTFRCDPISEHNRLYWYRQTLGQGPEFLTYFQNEAQLEKSRLLSDRFSAERPKGSFSTLEIQRTEQGDSAMYLCASGESSSYNEQFFGPGTRLTVL.

J is TRBJ2-3 and V is TRBV5-1; 9 bases match TRBD2. Germline V gene lookup returns CDR1 SGHRS and CDR2 YFSETQ. The V gene end was trimmed by 7 bases and the J gene end by 10 bases; junction bases not matched to a gene: 4. The CDR3 loop spans 11 amino acids. The CDR3 DNA reads as TGCGCCAGCCGACTAGCGGATGCGCAGTATTTT. Translation gives CASRLADAQYF.

The chain links TRBV27 to TRBJ2-3, with 7 bases matching TRBD1. V was pared by 8 bases and J by 2 bases, with 4 bases of the junction left unmatched. The CDR3 consists of 13 residues. Germline CDR1 MNHEY, CDR2 SMNVEV (reference sequence). The chain's CDR3 is CASGTVYTDTQYF. Written as DNA, the CDR3 is TGTGCCAGCGGGACAGTCTACACAGATACGCAGTATTTT.

This chain connects TRBV6-7 to TRBJ2-1, with D unresolved. TRBV6-7 counts as an open reading frame of uncertain function. Trimming left V 3 bases short and J 5 bases short, with 20 bases between. The CDR3 runs 17 residues. The CDR3 loop reads CASSYRYEVGSHNEQFF. Here the CDR3 DNA reads TGTGCCAGCAGTTATCGGTACGAAGTCGGTTCACACAATGAGCAGTTCTTC.

The rearrangement joins TRBV21-1 to TRBJ2-7. TRBV21-1 is listed as a pseudogene. There are 14 residues in the CDR3. CDR3 bases: TGTGCCAGCAGCAGAGGGCCTTGGATCTACGAGCAGTACTTC. As protein: CASSRGPWIYEQYF.

The chain links TRBV28 to TRBJ2-1; 8 bases are shared with TRBD2. This CDR3 comprises 14 residues. From germline, CDR1 is MDHEN and CDR2 SYDVKM. V gave up 7 bases and J gave up 6 bases; unmatched junction bases: 8. The CDR3 sequence: CASTPGGRPNEQFF. The CDR3 bases are TGTGCCAGCACCCCTGGCGGGAGGCCCAATGAGCAGTTCTTC.

There are many counts of this clonotype. The J gene is TRBJ2-2, the V gene TRBV6-4; possibly TRBD2 for D (5 bases). Germline V gene lookup returns CDR1 MRHNA and CDR2 SNTAGT. Trimming cost V 3 bases and J 4 bases, with 9 bases left between them. The length of the CDR3 is 14 residues. The CDR3 bases are TGTGCCAGCAGTGAGCTACGGGGCACCGGGGAGCTGTTTTTT. Translated, it gives CASSELRGTGELFF.

The table lists this clonotype with many counts. The V and J genes are TRBV10-3 and TRBJ2-5, with TRBD2 matching 9 bases. J gave up 4 bases and V 8 bases, and 5 bases lay outside the gene matches. Germline V gives CDR1 ENHRY, CDR2 SYGVKD. The CDR3 is made up of 13 amino acids. The CDR3 is CAIAGGIGETQYF. The CDR3 DNA is TGTGCCATCGCGGGAGGGATAGGAGAGACCCAGTACTTC.

The chain has TRBV6-2 or TRBV6-3 and TRBJ2-6, with no clear D. The CDR3 has 13 amino acids. V was trimmed by 2 bases and J by 3 bases, leaving 2 bases between them. Germline CDR1 reads MNHEY; CDR2 reads SVGEGT. CDR3 in amino acids: CASSYDGANVLTF. CDR3 nucleotide sequence: TGTGCCAGCAGTTACGATGGGGCCAACGTCCTGACTTTC.

In this sample, this clonotype turned up a few times. This chain uses TRBV29-1 with TRBJ1-1; D is undetermined. V lost 5 bases and J 6 bases, leaving 19 bases between the germline ends. The length of the CDR3 is 14 residues. CDR1 SQVTM and CDR2 ANQGSEA come from the germline V gene. CDR3 amino acids: CSVSLRVAEAEAFF. The CDR3 bases are TGCAGCGTTTCCCTTCGGGTCGCCGAGGCTGAAGCTTTCTTT.

This clonotype was observed many times. This sequence joins TRBV18 and TRBJ2-3; D is perhaps TRBD1 (5 bases). V dropped 3 bases and J dropped 2 bases, with 6 bases sitting between them. The CDR3 extends over 13 amino acids. CDR1 and CDR2 (germline): KGHSH, LQKENI. The CDR3 reads CASSPGPTDTQYF. The CDR3 nucleotides are TGTGCCAGCTCACCGGGGCCCACAGATACGCAGTATTTT. Using reference TRBV18 and TRBJ2-3 for the parts outside the CDR3, the full variable domain is NAGVMQNPRHLVRRRGQEARLRCSPMKGHSHVYWYRQLPEEGLKFMVYLQKENIIDESGMPKERFSAEFPKEGPSILRIQQVVRGDSAAYFCASSPGPTDTQYFGPGTRLTVL.

This clonotype showed up just a few times. The rearrangement links TRBV20-1 to TRBJ1-1; D uncertain. The CDR3 consists of 11 residues. Trimming removed 2 bases at V and 7 bases at J, with 8 bases between. The germline CDR1 and CDR2 sequences are DFQATT and SNEGSKA (reference sequence). The CDR3 DNA follows: TGCAGTGCTAGAAAGGTTAATGAAGCTTTCTTT. It translates to CSARKVNEAFF.

The V call is TRBV9, the J call TRBJ2-6, with D tentatively TRBD1 (5 bases). V dropped 6 bases and J dropped 4 bases, with 14 bases sitting between them. The CDR3 runs to 15 residues. Per germline, CDR1 SGDLS and CDR2 YYNGEE. The CDR3 here is CASTLRGGGANVLTF. CDR3 bases: TGTGCCAGCACCCTTAGGGGCGGCGGGGCCAACGTCCTGACTTTC.

This clonotype was observed many times. The rearrangement links TRBV11-2 to TRBJ2-7; D ambiguous. Looked up from germline, CDR1 is SGHAT and CDR2 is FQNNGV. The CDR3 loop spans 12 amino acids. The germline V and J ends were trimmed by 3 bases and 5 bases, with 8 bases remaining between them. The CDR3 loop is CASSFSNNEQYF. CDR3 bases: TGTGCCAGCAGCTTCTCCAATAACGAGCAGTACTTC.

V gene TRBV2 combines with J gene TRBJ2-5, with 11 positions matching TRBD2. V was clipped by 6 bases and J by 5 bases; unmatched bases: 5. The CDR3 is 14 amino acids. Germline V lookup: CDR1 SNHLY, CDR2 FYNNEI. CDR3 in DNA: TGTGCCAGCAGGAAGGGACTAGCGGAGGAGACCCAGTACTTC. This gives the protein CASRKGLAEETQYF.